Following are 10 T cell receptor beta chains from one sample sequenced in a study of blood T cell repertoires in COVID-19. Data came from immunoSEQ multiplex PCR; TCRdb stores just in-frame clones and leaves some out. The sample has roughly 250,000 clones; around 82% are singletons. Sequencing was carried out using peripheral blood. These receptor sequences come from a woman aged 80 or over with active or convalescent COVID-19.

The genes are TRBV19 and TRBJ1-1; TRBD1 might be the D (5 bases). Trimming pared 7 bases from V and 3 bases from J, leaving 15 bases between. CDR1 is LNHDA, CDR2 SQIVND, per germline (reference sequence). The CDR3 spans 14 residues. CDR3 in amino acids: CASTLDTRYTEAFF. The CDR3 bases are TGTGCCAGTACTTTGGACACCCGTTACACTGAAGCTTTCTTT.

The chain couples TRBV27 to TRBJ2-3, with 9 bases fitting TRBD1. Germline V lookup: CDR1 MNHEY, CDR2 SMNVEV (reference sequence). The CDR3 has 15 residues. V dropped 4 bases and J dropped 4; count of bases not matched to a gene: 6. The CDR3 here is CASSWRTGVSDTQYF. The CDR3 nucleotides read TGTGCCAGCAGTTGGAGGACAGGGGTCTCAGATACGCAGTATTTT.

The rearrangement joins TRBV3-1 (or the pseudogene TRBV3-2) to TRBJ1-3; D ambiguous. Trimming took off 1 base at V and 0 bases at J, with 10 bases between the two ends. Germline values: CDR1 LGHDT, CDR2 YNNKEL (reference sequence). The CDR3 has 16 amino acids. The CDR3, as DNA: TGTGCCAGCAGCCAAGCAACCGCAGGCTCTGGAAACACCATATATTTT. Translated, it gives CASSQATAGSGNTIYF.

The chain joins TRBV7-6 to TRBJ2-1, with 8 bases aligning to TRBD2. The CDR3 spans 15 residues. The germline V gene encodes CDR1 SGHVS and CDR2 FNYEAQ. The V segment lost 0 bases and the J segment 12 bases; nucleotides outside the gene matches: 10. The CDR3 reads CASSLAKGRGERQFF. CDR3 nucleotides: TGTGCCAGCAGCTTAGCGAAGGGGCGGGGGGAGAGGCAGTTCTTC. Variable domain in full (rest from reference TRBV7-6 and TRBJ2-1): GAGVSQSPRYKVTKRGQDVALRCDPISGHVSLYWYRQALGQGPEFLTYFNYEAQQDKSGLPNDRFSAERPEGSISTLTIQRTEQRDSAMYRCASSLAKGRGERQFFGPGTRLTVL.

The rearrangement links TRBV5-1 to TRBJ2-5; D is ambiguous. Germline-derived CDR1 and CDR2 are SGHRS and YFSETQ. The CDR3 covers 12 residues. V shed 0 bases and J shed 5 bases, with 5 bases lying between them. The CDR3 spells CASSLVFETQYF. For the CDR3, the DNA is TGCGCCAGCAGCTTGGTATTTGAGACCCAGTACTTC.

The chain joins TRBV10-3 to TRBJ1-2, with D possibly matching TRBD1 (5 bases). The V end lost 7 bases, the J end lost 5 bases, and 11 bases lay between the germline ends. This CDR3 region has 12 residues. Germline V gene lookup returns CDR1 ENHRY and CDR2 SYGVKD. CDR3 DNA: TGTGCCATCACTAATGGGGGGTATGGCTACACCTTC. Amino acid sequence: CAITNGGYGYTF.

V is TRBV7-9 and J is TRBJ1-2, with TRBD1 matching 9 bases. The CDR3 is 17 residues long. J gave up 2 bases and V 1 base, and 8 bases lay outside the gene matches. The V gene's germline CDR1 is SEHNR and CDR2 FQNEAQ (reference sequence). The CDR3 here is CASSLEGGDRANYGYTF. The CDR3, as DNA: TGTGCCAGCAGCTTAGAAGGCGGGGACAGGGCCAACTATGGCTACACCTTC.

The gene calls are TRBV3-1 (or the pseudogene TRBV3-2) and TRBJ2-7; 7 positions agree with TRBD1. Germline CDR1 is LGHDT and CDR2 is YNNKEL (reference sequence). This CDR3 has 15 amino acids. J gave up 2 bases and V 4 bases, and 8 bases lay outside the gene matches. This CDR3 reads CASSLPGTATYEQYF. The CDR3 nucleotides are TGTGCCAGCAGCCTACCCGGGACAGCAACCTACGAGCAGTACTTC.

This clone came up a few times. CDR3 region: CAGGRAANYGYTF. The CDR3 DNA is TGTGCCGGGGGCAGGGCGGCTAACTATGGCTACACCTTC. V usage is TRBV6-5 and J usage is TRBJ1-2; D may be TRBD1 (6 bases). V was trimmed by 11 bases and J by 0 bases, leaving 13 bases between them. Germline CDR1 MNHEY, CDR2 SVGAGI. This CDR3 is 13 amino acids long.

The chain is built from TRBV10-3 and TRBJ2-7, with 9 bases matching TRBD2. Losses at the gene ends were 0 bases for V and 4 bases for J; bases not matched to a gene: 7. The CDR3 spans 16 residues. CDR1 and CDR2 (germline): ENHRY, SYGVKD. The chain's CDR3 is CAISESRGGAPYEQYF. The CDR3 bases are TGTGCCATCAGTGAGTCACGCGGGGGGGCCCCTTACGAGCAGTACTTC.